This record concerns one T cell receptor beta chain sequence. V shed 6 bases and J shed 5 bases, with 14 bases lying between them. The CDR3 loop spans 13 amino acids. Per the germline V gene, CDR1 is MRHNA and CDR2 is SNTAGT. This entry belongs to a study of T cell changes during pregnancy in multiple sclerosis. Some clones are missing from TCRdb's copy, which holds only in-frame ones; the method was immunoSEQ multiplex PCR. The sample yields about 110,000 clones, just over 90% seen once. The sequence was obtained from a female donor with multiple sclerosis, enrolled in a pregnancy study. Sequencing used peripheral blood, obtained after pregnancy. This rearrangement joins TRBV6-4 to TRBJ2-7, with D perhaps matching TRBD2 (6 bases). CDR3 loop: CASSLPGVDEQYF. For the CDR3, the DNA is TGTGCCAGCAGCCTTCCGGGGGTGGACGAGCAGTACTTC.